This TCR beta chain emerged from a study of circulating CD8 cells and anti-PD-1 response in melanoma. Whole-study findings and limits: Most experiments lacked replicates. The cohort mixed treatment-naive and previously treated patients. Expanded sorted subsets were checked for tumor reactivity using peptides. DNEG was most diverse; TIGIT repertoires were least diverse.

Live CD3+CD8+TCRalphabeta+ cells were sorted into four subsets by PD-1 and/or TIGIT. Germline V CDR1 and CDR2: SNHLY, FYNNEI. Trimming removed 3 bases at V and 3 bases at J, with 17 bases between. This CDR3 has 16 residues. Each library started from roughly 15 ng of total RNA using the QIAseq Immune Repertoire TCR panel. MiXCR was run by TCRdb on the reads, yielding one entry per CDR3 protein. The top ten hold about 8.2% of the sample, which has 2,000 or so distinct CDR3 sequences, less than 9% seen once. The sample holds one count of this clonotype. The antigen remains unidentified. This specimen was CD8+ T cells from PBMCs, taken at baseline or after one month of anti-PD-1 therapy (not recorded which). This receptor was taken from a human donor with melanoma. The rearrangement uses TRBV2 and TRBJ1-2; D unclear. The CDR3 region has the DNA TGTGCCAGCAGTGATCCCTATTCTCTGGTCTACTATGGCTACACCTTC. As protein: CASSDPYSLVYYGYTF. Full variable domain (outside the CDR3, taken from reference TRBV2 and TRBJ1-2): EPEVTQTPSHQVTQMGQEVILRCVPISNHLYFYWYRQILGQKVEFLVSFYNNEISEKSEIFDDQFSVERPDGSNFTLKIRSTKLEDSAMYFCASSDPYSLVYYGYTFGSGTRLTVV.